The 15 T cell receptor beta chains given below trace back to one sample, sequenced in a study of cytomegalovirus exposure and HLA in healthy donors (dated by TCRdb to about 2017). The library was obtained by the immunoSEQ multiplex PCR assay. For the multiplex PCR, a mixture combining 60 forward primers for TCR Vbeta segments and 13 reverse primers for TCR Jbeta segments was used. TCRdb holds this immuneACCESS table with in-frame rearrangements only. Some clones are missing; in checked studies, unresolved V genes explain under half, and the rest has no known cause. Counted in this sample were some 100,000 clones; roughly 80% of them appeared once. 2% to 3% of the sample lies in the top ten. The sequenced sample was PBMCs. The source is a female donor in good health and CMV-seronegative.

V gene TRBV7-2 combines with J gene TRBJ2-5; perhaps TRBD1 as D (5 bases). The CDR3 has 13 residues. Germline loops: CDR1 SGHTA, CDR2 FQGNSA. V dropped 1 base and J dropped 4 bases, with 7 bases sitting between them. CDR3 bases: TGTGCCAGCAGCTTAGGACAGCCAGAGACCCAGTACTTC. Amino acid sequence: CASSLGQPETQYF. Combining the CDR3 with reference TRBV7-2 and TRBJ2-5 gives the whole variable domain GAGVSQSPSNKVTEKGKDVELRCDPISGHTALYWYRQSLGQGLEFLIYFQGNSAPDKSGLPSDRFSAERTGGSVSTLTIQRTQQEDSAVYLCASSLGQPETQYFGPGTRLLVL.

The chain links TRBV9 to TRBJ2-3; D might be TRBD2 (5 bases). This CDR3 comprises 17 residues. Per the germline V gene, CDR1 is SGDLS and CDR2 is YYNGEE. V was trimmed by 6 bases and J by 0 bases, leaving 20 bases between them. The CDR3 reads CASTPRLGLSSTDTQYF. CDR3 nucleotide sequence: TGTGCCAGCACCCCTAGGCTCGGACTCTCTAGCACAGATACGCAGTATTTT. Together with reference TRBV9 and TRBJ2-3, the CDR3 gives the full variable domain: DSGVTQTPKHLITATGQRVTLRCSPRSGDLSVYWYQQSLDQGLQFLIQYYNGEERAKGNILERFSAQQFPDLHSELNLSSLELGDSALYFCASTPRLGLSSTDTQYFGPGTRLTVL.

This clone occurred a few times. The rearrangement links TRBV2 to TRBJ1-6; 7 nucleotides match TRBD1. The CDR3 runs 14 residues. Trimming cost V 7 bases and J 8 bases; bases outside gene matches: 8. Germline V gene data show CDR1 as SNHLY and CDR2 as FYNNEI. CDR3 DNA sequence: TGTGCCAGCATTCGAGACAGGGCCGATTCACCCCTCCACTTT. As protein: CASIRDRADSPLHF.

This chain links TRBV5-5 with TRBJ2-7, with D unresolved. The germline V gene has CDR1 SGHKS and CDR2 YYEKEE (reference sequence). This CDR3 has 13 amino acids. The germline V and J ends were trimmed by 8 bases and 2 bases, with 14 bases remaining between them. This chain's CDR3 is CASKSSAPYEQYF. CDR3 nucleotides: TGTGCCAGTAAGAGCAGCGCACCCTACGAGCAGTACTTC.

The chain employs TRBV30 and TRBJ2-1; maybe TRBD1 (6 bases). The CDR3 runs 12 residues. Germline V CDR1 and CDR2: GTSNPN, SVGIG (reference sequence). The V and J ends lost 2 bases and 8 bases respectively, with 10 bases between them. The CDR3 region is CAWSSGADEQFF. As DNA, the CDR3 is TGTGCCTGGAGTTCAGGGGCCGATGAGCAGTTCTTC.

This chain uses TRBV4-1 with TRBJ2-7, with 10 bases matching TRBD1. Unmatched junction bases numbered 8, after V lost 4 bases and J lost 2 bases. From germline, CDR1 is MGHRA and CDR2 YSYEKL. The CDR3 has 16 amino acids. The CDR3 loop reads CASSPRTGTGAYEQYF. CDR3 in DNA: TGCGCCAGCAGCCCCCGGACCGGGACAGGGGCCTACGAGCAGTACTTC.

This clone was observed a few times. This sequence joins TRBV4-3 and TRBJ1-5, with D tentatively TRBD1 (6 bases). Germline CDR1 and CDR2: LGHNA and YSLEER. The CDR3 is made up of 15 amino acids. V lost 0 bases to trimming and J lost 5 bases, with 11 bases between them. The CDR3 DNA sequence: TGCGCCAGCAGCCAAGAGGGGAGGGGGGATCAGCCCCAGCATTTT. This translates into CASSQEGRGDQPQHF.

The J gene is TRBJ2-2, the V gene TRBV5-1; D not certain. V lost 4 bases, J lost 8 bases, and 9 bases lay in between. Germline V gene lookup returns CDR1 SGHRS and CDR2 YFSETQ. CDR3 length: 12 residues. The CDR3 DNA sequence: TGCGCCAGCAGCCTACTAATGGGGGAGCTGTTTTTT. Its translation: CASSLLMGELFF.

This clone was observed a single time. This chain joins TRBV7-9 and TRBJ1-3; D gene unclear. Trimming took 5 bases from V and 7 from J, leaving 9 bases between them. Germline CDR1 is SEHNR and CDR2 is FQNEAQ (reference sequence). The CDR3 extends over 12 amino acids. The CDR3 loop is CASSIIGNTIYF. The CDR3 region has the DNA TGTGCCAGCAGCATAATCGGGAACACCATATATTTT.

The rearrangement joins TRBV5-1 to TRBJ1-6; D perhaps matches TRBD1 (5 bases). Trimming removed 0 bases from V and 0 bases from J, with 7 bases in between. The CDR3 length is 16 residues. Germline assignment: CDR1 SGHRS and CDR2 YFSETQ. CDR3 in amino acids: CASSLGQGSYNSPLHF. CDR3 coding DNA: TGCGCCAGCAGCTTGGGTCAGGGCTCCTATAATTCACCCCTCCACTTT. Full variable domain (missing parts from reference TRBV5-1 and TRBJ1-6): KAGVTQTPRYLIKTRGQQVTLSCSPISGHRSVSWYQQTPGQGLQFLFEYFSETQRNKGNFPGRFSGRQFSNSRSEMNVSTLELGDSALYLCASSLGQGSYNSPLHFGNGTRLTVT.

The chain joins TRBV2 to TRBJ2-3, with D tentatively TRBD2 (6 bases). This CDR3 has 14 amino acids. Trimming took off 6 bases at V and 1 base at J, with 11 bases between the two ends. CDR1 and CDR2 (germline): SNHLY, FYNNEI. CDR3 amino acids: CASRGGVGTDTQYF. As DNA, the CDR3 is TGTGCCAGCAGAGGCGGGGTAGGCACAGATACGCAGTATTTT.

This CDR3 reads CASSLAAGPWETQYF. CDR3 nucleotide sequence: TGTGCCAGCAGCTTAGCGGCTGGGCCTTGGGAGACCCAGTACTTC. The chain couples TRBV7-9 to TRBJ2-5; no reliable D call. Trimming took off 0 bases at V and 5 bases at J, with 13 bases between the two ends. This CDR3 spans 15 amino acids. Germline assignment: CDR1 SEHNR and CDR2 FQNEAQ (reference sequence).

CDR3 nucleotide sequence: TGTGCCTGGACTCCAGAAACTAACTATGGCTACACCTTC. The encoded protein is CAWTPETNYGYTF. The gene calls are TRBV30 and TRBJ1-2; D is unclear. The CDR3 has 13 residues. V was cut by 4 bases and J by 0 bases, with 9 bases left in between. Germline loops: CDR1 GTSNPN, CDR2 SVGIG (reference sequence).

This clone was observed a handful of times. This sequence joins TRBV7-2 and TRBJ2-1; D might be TRBD2 (5 bases). Trimming took 8 bases from V and 3 from J, leaving 11 bases between them. The CDR3 has 13 amino acids. The germline V gene encodes CDR1 SGHTA and CDR2 FQGNSA. For the CDR3, the DNA is TGTGCCAGCGGTCCCCGGGGCTACAATGAGCAGTTCTTC. As protein: CASGPRGYNEQFF.

The chain has TRBV19 and TRBJ1-5, with 8 positions matching TRBD1. Germline V gene data show CDR1 as LNHDA and CDR2 as SQIVND (reference sequence). V was pared by 5 bases and J by 2 bases, with 8 bases of the junction left unmatched. CDR3 length equals 16 residues. The CDR3 sequence is CASSSRDRGGNQPQHF. DNA of the CDR3: TGTGCCAGTAGTTCACGAGACAGGGGCGGCAATCAGCCCCAGCATTTT.